The 23 T cell receptor beta chains listed next were all sequenced from one sample in a study of CD8+CD57+ T cells in acquired aplastic anemia. Patients chosen for sequencing had CD8+CD57+ cells that had expanded, as shown by flow cytometry. Genomic DNA acted as the template from which TCR beta VDJ combination and CDR3 sequence profiling were carried out. TCRdb re-called the reads through MiXCR, storing one row per CDR3 protein. The table shows 310,000 or so distinct CDR3 sequences, with 45% to 65% occurring only once. The specimen was sorted CD4+, CD8+, or CD8+CD57+ T cells (not recorded which) from PBMCs. The receptors originated from a human donor with aplastic anemia.

V is TRBV7-8 and J is TRBJ2-3; D is undetermined. The CDR3 spans 13 residues. In germline, CDR1 is SGHVS, CDR2 FQNEAQ. The V and J ends lost 11 bases and 0 bases respectively, with 12 bases between them. The CDR3: CASSRYSTDTQYF. The CDR3 coding sequence is TGTGCCTCCAGTAGGTATAGCACAGATACGCAGTATTTT.

This chain links TRBV5-5 with TRBJ2-3, with 8 bases lining up with TRBD2. There are 15 residues in the CDR3. Germline CDR1 SGHKS, CDR2 YYEKEE (reference sequence). With V trimmed by 2 bases and J by 5 bases, 7 bases remained unmatched. DNA of the CDR3: TGTGCCAGCAGCTTCGACGGGAGGGCCTTAGATACGCAGTATTTT. The encoded protein is CASSFDGRALDTQYF.

The chain links TRBV24-1 to TRBJ2-1, with a weak D call TRBD1 (6 bases). The CDR3 is 16 residues long. Germline V lookup: CDR1 KGHDR, CDR2 SFDVKD. V lost 3 bases and J 4 bases, leaving 15 bases between the germline ends. The CDR3 nucleotides are TGTGCCACCAGTGATCCCGGGGCAGGGGCTTACAATGAGCAGTTCTTC. Residues: CATSDPGAGAYNEQFF.

V gene TRBV15 combines with J gene TRBJ1-4, with D possibly being TRBD1 (5 bases). Trimming took off 0 bases at V and 8 bases at J, with 16 bases between the two ends. Germline loops: CDR1 LNHNV, CDR2 YYDKDF (reference sequence). The CDR3 sequence is 16 residues long. CDR3 DNA sequence: TGTGCCACCAGCAGAGATTTGGGGACGCTTGGGGAAAAACTGTTTTTT. Protein: CATSRDLGTLGEKLFF.

This clonotype showed up just once. The gene calls are TRBV2 and TRBJ2-7; TRBD2 aligns across 7 bases. The J segment lost 1 base and the V segment lost 6 bases, leaving 9 bases of the junction unmatched. Germline CDR1 SNHLY, CDR2 FYNNEI. The CDR3 contains 15 residues. CDR3 sequence reads: CASRAPTGGSYEQYF. The CDR3 DNA reads TGTGCCAGCAGAGCCCCGACGGGAGGATCCTACGAGCAGTACTTC.

V and J are TRBV5-1 and TRBJ2-7, with 9 bases aligning to TRBD1. CDR3 length: 17 residues. Germline assignment: CDR1 SGHRS and CDR2 YFSETQ. The V and J ends lost 0 bases and 4 bases, in that order; junction bases with no gene match: 11. The CDR3 here is CASSLVTGGSGLYEQYF. DNA for the CDR3: TGCGCCAGCAGCTTGGTTACAGGGGGCTCGGGCCTGTACGAGCAGTACTTC.

This clonotype has a count of ten or more. The chain uses TRBV24-1 and TRBJ1-4, with a possible D match to TRBD1 (6 bases). The CDR3 sequence is 13 residues long. The V and J ends lost 10 bases and 5 bases respectively, with 13 bases between them. Germline V lookup: CDR1 KGHDR, CDR2 SFDVKD. The CDR3 bases are TGTGCCACGCAACGGGACACAAATGAAAAACTGTTTTTT. This sequence encodes CATQRDTNEKLFF.

This chain joins TRBV25-1 and TRBJ2-3; 13 bases agree with TRBD2. The CDR3 is 14 residues long. The germline gives CDR1 MGHDK, CDR2 SYGVNS. After removal of 6 bases from V and 5 bases from J, the junction contained 2 bases not matched to a gene. CDR3 bases: TGTGCCAGCAGCACTAGCGGGGGGGAAGATACGCAGTATTTT. Amino acid sequence: CASSTSGGEDTQYF.

This chain uses TRBV10-3 with TRBJ2-3, with 9 bases that match TRBD2. Germline V gene data show CDR1 as ENHRY and CDR2 as SYGVKD. The CDR3 has 13 residues. Unmatched junction bases numbered 4, after V lost 6 bases and J lost 6 bases. CDR3 nucleotides: TGTGCCATCAGGGGAGGGACTAGCGATACGCAGTATTTT. Translating gives CAIRGGTSDTQYF.

For the CDR3, the DNA is TGTGCCAGCATATCTGGGAGGTCTCTTACTGAAGCTTTCTTT. It translates to CASISGRSLTEAFF. The chain links TRBV7-9 to TRBJ1-1, with unresolved D. V lost 7 bases, J lost 5 bases, and 17 bases lay in between. CDR3 length: 14 amino acids. The germline gives CDR1 SEHNR, CDR2 FQNEAQ (reference sequence). Combining the CDR3 with reference TRBV7-9 and TRBJ1-1 gives the whole variable domain DTGVSQNPRHKITKRGQNVTFRCDPISEHNRLYWYRQTLGQGPEFLTYFQNEAQLEKSRLLSDRFSAERPKGSFSTLEIQRTEQGDSAMYLCASISGRSLTEAFFGQGTRLTVV.

This clonotype was recorded a few times. V is TRBV25-1 and J is TRBJ1-6, with D perhaps matching TRBD1 (5 bases). Trimming removed 6 bases at V and 1 base at J, with 10 bases between. The CDR3 is 15 amino acids. In germline, CDR1 is MGHDK, CDR2 SYGVNS. CDR3 region: CASSEGESYNSPLHF. The CDR3 nucleotides are TGTGCCAGCAGCGAAGGGGAATCCTATAATTCACCCCTCCACTTT.

This clonotype was seen repeatedly, ten times or more. This rearrangement joins TRBV6-1 to TRBJ2-1, with TRBD1 identical over 7 bases. This CDR3 comprises 17 residues. Germline V gene data show CDR1 as MNHNS and CDR2 as SASEGT. V lost 6 bases, J lost 6 bases, and 17 bases stayed unmatched. CDR3 residues: CASSPNDRVRLINEQFF. The DNA of the CDR3 is TGTGCCAGCAGCCCAAACGACAGGGTGAGACTAATCAATGAGCAGTTCTTC.

There are many counts of this clonotype. The chain combines TRBV7-9 with TRBJ2-7, with 11 bases matching TRBD2. The CDR3 loop spans 15 amino acids. Germline V gene sequence: CDR1 SEHNR, CDR2 FQNEAQ (reference sequence). V gave up 5 bases and J gave up 1 base; unmatched junction bases: 4. The CDR3 nucleotides are TGTGCCAGCAGCCGGAGGACTAGCGGGTCCTACGAGCAGTACTTC. As protein: CASSRRTSGSYEQYF. The full variable domain, completed using reference TRBV7-9 and TRBJ2-7, is DTGVSQNPRHKITKRGQNVTFRCDPISEHNRLYWYRQTLGQGPEFLTYFQNEAQLEKSRLLSDRFSAERPKGSFSTLEIQRTEQGDSAMYLCASSRRTSGSYEQYFGPGTRLTVT.

The V and J genes are TRBV6-1 and TRBJ2-7; 7 nucleotides align to TRBD2. V gave up 4 bases and J gave up 3 bases; unmatched junction bases: 9. The CDR3 contains 15 residues. Germline lookup yields CDR1 MNHNS and CDR2 SASEGT. The CDR3 DNA reads TGTGCCAGCAGTGTTCGTCTAGCGGAGAGCTACGAGCAGTACTTC. The encoded protein is CASSVRLAESYEQYF.

This rearrangement joins TRBV20-1 to TRBJ2-7; TRBD2 agrees at 7 bases. With V trimmed by 5 bases and J by 7 bases, 14 bases remained unmatched. CDR1 and CDR2 (germline): DFQATT, SNEGSKA (reference sequence). CDR3 length: 14 amino acids. CDR3 region: CSALGGTPVREQYF. CDR3 DNA: TGCAGTGCTCTGGGGGGGACCCCGGTTCGGGAGCAGTACTTC.

This clonotype was counted many times. The rearrangement joins TRBV2 to TRBJ1-2; 12 bases fit TRBD1. The CDR3 has 16 amino acids. The V gene's germline CDR1 is SNHLY and CDR2 FYNNEI. V shed 7 bases, J shed 3 bases, and the junction held 9 bases outside the gene matches. CDR3 bases: TGTGCCAGCACCCGGGACAGGGGGCGTCTAGACTATGGCTACACCTTC. It encodes CASTRDRGRLDYGYTF.

This clonotype was observed once. The final CDR3 position lacks the conserved phenylalanine or tryptophan, pointing to a likely read error. The limits of the CDR3 on the DNA are not certain, so only TCRdb's listed CDR3 is given. The genes are TRBV29-1 and TRBJ2-1; the table calls TRBD1, which could not be checked here. The CDR3 length is 9 residues, termini included. Germline V gene sequence: CDR1 SQVTM, CDR2 ANQGSEA. This CDR3 reads CSVDEDREL.

V is TRBV5-5 and J is TRBJ2-5, with 13 bases matching TRBD2. The J call is doubtful: the DNA matches TRBJ2-7 better. The CDR3 length is 16 residues. CDR1 and CDR2 from the germline V gene are SGHKS and YYEKEE (reference sequence). The CDR3 DNA sequence: TGTGCCAGCAGCCCAACTAGCGGGAGGGTCTCCTACGAGCAGTACTTC. Translating gives CASSPTSGRVSYEQYF.

V and J are TRBV12-3 or TRBV12-4 and TRBJ2-5; 9 positions agree with TRBD2. The CDR3 spans 16 residues. In DNA form, the CDR3 reads TGTGCTGGTGGTTCGACCCTTAGCGGGAGTTCAGAGACCCAGTACTTC. Amino acid sequence: CAGGSTLSGSSETQYF.

In the case of this clonotype: One end of the junction varies from germline; a read error may be responsible. The genes are TRBV24-1 and TRBJ1-6; D ambiguous. Germline-derived CDR1 and CDR2 are KGHDR and SFDVKD. This CDR3 spans 16 amino acids. Written as DNA, the CDR3 is TGTGCCAGCAGTCCGCAGATAAGCTCCTATAATTCACCCCTCCACTTT. Protein sequence: CASSPQISSYNSPLHF.

This clonotype has at least ten counts. This rearrangement joins TRBV18 to TRBJ2-5; 8 bases match TRBD1. The CDR3 consists of 17 residues. From germline, CDR1 is KGHSH and CDR2 LQKENI. Trimming cost V 0 bases and J 1 base; bases outside gene matches: 7. In DNA, the CDR3 is TGTGCCAGCTCACCACCGTCGACAGGGGTCGGCCAAGAGACCCAGTACTTC. Translated, it gives CASSPPSTGVGQETQYF.

This clonotype was counted only a few times. V is TRBV10-3 and J is TRBJ2-1; D might be TRBD1 (5 bases). The V end was cut by 4 bases, the J end by 4 bases, with 17 bases between. There are 16 residues in the CDR3. Germline V lookup: CDR1 ENHRY, CDR2 SYGVKD. The CDR3 region is CAISVSQEIPYNEQFF. The CDR3 DNA is TGTGCCATCAGTGTATCACAGGAGATCCCGTACAATGAGCAGTTCTTC.

J is TRBJ2-2 and V is TRBV25-1; 8 bases are shared with TRBD1. The J segment lost 6 bases and the V segment lost 5 bases, leaving 8 bases of the junction unmatched. CDR1 is MGHDK and CDR2 is SYGVNS in the germline V gene. CDR3 length: 15 residues. The chain's CDR3 is CASSTTGGRSGELFF. CDR3 nucleotides: TGTGCCAGCAGTACAACAGGGGGAAGGTCCGGGGAGCTGTTTTTT.